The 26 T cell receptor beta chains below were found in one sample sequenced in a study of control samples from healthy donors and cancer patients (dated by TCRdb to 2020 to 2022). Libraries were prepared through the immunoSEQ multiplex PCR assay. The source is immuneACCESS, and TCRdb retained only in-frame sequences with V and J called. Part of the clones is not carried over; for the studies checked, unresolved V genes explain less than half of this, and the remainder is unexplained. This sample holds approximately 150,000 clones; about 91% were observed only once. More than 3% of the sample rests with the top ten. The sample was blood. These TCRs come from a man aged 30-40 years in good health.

The CDR3 here is CASASGLSANTGELFF. The CDR3 DNA sequence: TGTGCTAGTGCCTCGGGACTCTCCGCGAACACCGGGGAGCTGTTTTTT. V gene TRBV12-5 combines with J gene TRBJ2-2; TRBD2 is a possible D gene (6 bases). The V end lost 7 bases, the J end lost 0 bases, and 15 bases lay between the germline ends. Looked up from germline, CDR1 is LGHNT and CDR2 is FRNRAP. The CDR3 is made up of 16 amino acids. Complete variable domain (other parts from reference TRBV12-5 and TRBJ2-2): DARVTQTPRHKVTEMGQEVTMRCQPILGHNTVFWYRQTMMQGLELLAYFRNRAPLDDSGMPKDRFSAEMPDATLATLKIQPSEPRDSAVYFCASASGLSANTGELFFGEGSRLTVL.

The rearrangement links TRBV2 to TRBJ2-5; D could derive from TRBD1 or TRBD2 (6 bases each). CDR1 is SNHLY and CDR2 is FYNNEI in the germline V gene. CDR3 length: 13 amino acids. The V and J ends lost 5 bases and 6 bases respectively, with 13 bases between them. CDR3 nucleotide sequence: TGTGCCAGCAGTTGGGGGGCTTTGAAGACCCAGTACTTC. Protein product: CASSWGALKTQYF.

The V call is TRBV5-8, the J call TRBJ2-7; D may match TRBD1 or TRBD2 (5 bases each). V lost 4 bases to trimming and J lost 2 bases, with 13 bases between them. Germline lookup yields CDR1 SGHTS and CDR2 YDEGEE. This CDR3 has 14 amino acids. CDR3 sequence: CASSLRDLTYEQYF. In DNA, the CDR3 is TGTGCCAGCAGCCTACGGGACCTAACCTACGAGCAGTACTTC.

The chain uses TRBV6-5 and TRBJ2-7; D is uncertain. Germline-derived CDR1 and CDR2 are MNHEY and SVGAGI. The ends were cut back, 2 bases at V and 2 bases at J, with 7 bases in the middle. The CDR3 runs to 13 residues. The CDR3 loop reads CASSYRAPYEQYF. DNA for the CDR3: TGTGCCAGCAGTTACCGGGCCCCCTACGAGCAGTACTTC.

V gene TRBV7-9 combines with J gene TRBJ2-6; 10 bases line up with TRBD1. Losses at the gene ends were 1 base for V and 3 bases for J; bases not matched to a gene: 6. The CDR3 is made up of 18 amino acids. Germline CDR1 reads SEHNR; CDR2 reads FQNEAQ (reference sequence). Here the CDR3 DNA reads TGTGCCAGCAGCTTAGAAGTGACAGGGGGCGGTGGGGCCAACGTCCTGACTTTC. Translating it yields CASSLEVTGGGGANVLTF.

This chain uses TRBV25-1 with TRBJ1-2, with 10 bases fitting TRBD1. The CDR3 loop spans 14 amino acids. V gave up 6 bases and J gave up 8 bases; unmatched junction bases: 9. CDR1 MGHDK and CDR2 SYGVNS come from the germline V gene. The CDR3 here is CASRRSGTGVGYTF. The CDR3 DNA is TGTGCCAGCAGAAGATCCGGGACAGGGGTGGGCTACACCTTC.

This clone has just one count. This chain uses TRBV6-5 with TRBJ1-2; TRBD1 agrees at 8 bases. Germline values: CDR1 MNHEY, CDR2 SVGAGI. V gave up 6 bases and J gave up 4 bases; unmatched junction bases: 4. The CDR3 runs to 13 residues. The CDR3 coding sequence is TGTGCCAGCAGGTCAGGGGGCGGCTATGGCTACACCTTC. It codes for CASRSGGGYGYTF.

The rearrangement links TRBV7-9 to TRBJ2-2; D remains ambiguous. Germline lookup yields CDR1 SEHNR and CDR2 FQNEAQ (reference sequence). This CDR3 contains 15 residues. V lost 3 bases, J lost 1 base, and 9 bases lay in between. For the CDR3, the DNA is TGTGCCAGCAGCTTCGACGGAAAGAACACCGGGGAGCTGTTTTTT. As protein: CASSFDGKNTGELFF.

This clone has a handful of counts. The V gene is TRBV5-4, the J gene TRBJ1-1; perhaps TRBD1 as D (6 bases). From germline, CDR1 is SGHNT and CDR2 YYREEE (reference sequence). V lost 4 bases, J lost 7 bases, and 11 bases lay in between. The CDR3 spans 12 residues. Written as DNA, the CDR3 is TGTGCCAGCAGCCTCGACAGGTATGAAGCTTTCTTT. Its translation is CASSLDRYEAFF.

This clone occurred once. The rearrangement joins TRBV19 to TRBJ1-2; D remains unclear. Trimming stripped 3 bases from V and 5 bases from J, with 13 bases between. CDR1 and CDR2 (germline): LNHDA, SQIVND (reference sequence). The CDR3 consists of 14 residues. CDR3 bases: TGTGCCAGTAGTATTCCTCAGGTGGTATATGGCTACACCTTC. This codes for CASSIPQVVYGYTF.

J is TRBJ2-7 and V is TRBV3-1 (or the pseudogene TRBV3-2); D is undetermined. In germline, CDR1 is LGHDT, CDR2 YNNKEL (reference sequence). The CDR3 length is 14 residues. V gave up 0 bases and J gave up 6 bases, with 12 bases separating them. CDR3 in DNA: TGTGCCAGCAGCCAAGATTCGTGGGCTCTCGAGCAGTACTTC. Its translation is CASSQDSWALEQYF.

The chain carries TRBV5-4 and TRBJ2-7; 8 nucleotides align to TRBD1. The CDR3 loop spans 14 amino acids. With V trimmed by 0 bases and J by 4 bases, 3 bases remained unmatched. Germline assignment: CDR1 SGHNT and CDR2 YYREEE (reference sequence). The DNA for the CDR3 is TGTGCCAGCAGCTTGGGGACAGGGCCTTACGAGCAGTACTTC. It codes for CASSLGTGPYEQYF. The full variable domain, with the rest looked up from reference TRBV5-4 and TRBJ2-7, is ETGVTQSPTHLIKTRGQQVTLRCSSQSGHNTVSWYQQALGQGPQFIFQYYREEENGRGNFPPRFSGLQFPNYSSELNVNALELDDSALYLCASSLGTGPYEQYFGPGTRLTVT.

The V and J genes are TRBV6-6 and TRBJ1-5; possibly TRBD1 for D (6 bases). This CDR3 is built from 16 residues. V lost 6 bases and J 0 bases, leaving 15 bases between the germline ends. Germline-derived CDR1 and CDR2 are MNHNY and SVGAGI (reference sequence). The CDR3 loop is CASSHTGMNSNQPQHF. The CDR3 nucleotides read TGTGCCAGCAGCCACACAGGGATGAATAGCAATCAGCCCCAGCATTTT.

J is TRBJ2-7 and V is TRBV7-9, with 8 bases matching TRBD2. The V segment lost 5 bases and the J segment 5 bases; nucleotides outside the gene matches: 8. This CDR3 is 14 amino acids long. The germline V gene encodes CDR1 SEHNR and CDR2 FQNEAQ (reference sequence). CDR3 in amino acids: CASSRSGGSNEQYF. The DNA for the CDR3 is TGTGCCAGCAGCCGATCGGGGGGGAGCAACGAGCAGTACTTC.

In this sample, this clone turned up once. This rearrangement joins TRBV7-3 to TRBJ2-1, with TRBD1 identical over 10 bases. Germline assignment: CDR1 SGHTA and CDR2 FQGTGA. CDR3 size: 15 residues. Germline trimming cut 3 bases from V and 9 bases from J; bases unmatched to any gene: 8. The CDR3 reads CASSLTGGAGGEQFF. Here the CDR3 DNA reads TGTGCCAGCAGCTTGACAGGGGGCGCAGGGGGTGAGCAGTTCTTC. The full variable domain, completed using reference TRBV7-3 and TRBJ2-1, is GAGVSQTPSNKVTEKGKYVELRCDPISGHTALYWYRQSLGQGPEFLIYFQGTGAADDSGLPNDRFFAVRPEGSVSTLKIQRTERGDSAVYLCASSLTGGAGGEQFFGPGTRLTVL.

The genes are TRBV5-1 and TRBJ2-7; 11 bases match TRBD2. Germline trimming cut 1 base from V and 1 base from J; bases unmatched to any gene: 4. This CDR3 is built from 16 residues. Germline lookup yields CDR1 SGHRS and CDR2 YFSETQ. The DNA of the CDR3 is TGCGCCAGCAGCTTGTATAGCGGGGGGGCTTCCTACGAGCAGTACTTC. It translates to CASSLYSGGASYEQYF.

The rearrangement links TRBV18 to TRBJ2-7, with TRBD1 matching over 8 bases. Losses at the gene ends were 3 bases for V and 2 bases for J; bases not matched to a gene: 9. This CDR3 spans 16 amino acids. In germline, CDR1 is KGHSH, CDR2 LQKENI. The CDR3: CASSPPGGADTYEQYF. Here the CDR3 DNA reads TGTGCCAGCTCACCTCCAGGGGGCGCCGATACCTACGAGCAGTACTTC.

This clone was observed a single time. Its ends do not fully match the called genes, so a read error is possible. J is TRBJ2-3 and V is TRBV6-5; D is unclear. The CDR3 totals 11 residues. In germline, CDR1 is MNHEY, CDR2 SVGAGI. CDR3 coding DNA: TGTGCCAGCAGTTACAGGGATACACAGTATTTT. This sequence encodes CASSYRDTQYF.

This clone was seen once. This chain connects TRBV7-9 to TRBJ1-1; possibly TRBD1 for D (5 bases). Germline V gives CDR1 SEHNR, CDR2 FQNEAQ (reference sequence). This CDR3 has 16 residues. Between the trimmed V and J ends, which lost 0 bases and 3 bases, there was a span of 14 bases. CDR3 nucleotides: TGTGCCAGCAGCTTAGCCGCGACAGCTCCGGACACTGAAGCTTTCTTT. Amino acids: CASSLAATAPDTEAFF.

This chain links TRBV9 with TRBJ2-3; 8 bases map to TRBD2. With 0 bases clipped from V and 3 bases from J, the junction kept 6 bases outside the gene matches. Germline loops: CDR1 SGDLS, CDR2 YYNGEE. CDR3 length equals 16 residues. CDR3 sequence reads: CASSVEGGGYTDTQYF. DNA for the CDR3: TGTGCCAGCAGCGTAGAGGGCGGGGGGTATACAGATACGCAGTATTTT.

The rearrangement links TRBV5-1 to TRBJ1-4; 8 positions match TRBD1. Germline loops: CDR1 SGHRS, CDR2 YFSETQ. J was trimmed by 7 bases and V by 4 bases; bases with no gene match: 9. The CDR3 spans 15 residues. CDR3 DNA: TGCGCCAGCAGCGCTGGACAGGGCAGCGGTGAAAAACTGTTTTTT. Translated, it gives CASSAGQGSGEKLFF.

The CDR3 loop is CASSQDIKGDFTYEQYF. CDR3 DNA: TGCGCCAGCAGCCAAGATATCAAAGGGGACTTTACCTACGAGCAGTACTTC. The V gene is TRBV4-1, the J gene TRBJ2-7; a possible D gene is TRBD2 (6 bases). Germline loops: CDR1 MGHRA, CDR2 YSYEKL. This CDR3 is 17 amino acids long. With 0 bases removed from V and 2 bases from J, the gap between germline ends came to 17 bases.

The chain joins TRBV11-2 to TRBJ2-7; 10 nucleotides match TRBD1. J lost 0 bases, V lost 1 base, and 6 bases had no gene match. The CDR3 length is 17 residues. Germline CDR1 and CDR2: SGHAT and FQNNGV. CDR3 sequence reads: CASSLVGQGGASYEQYF. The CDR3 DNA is TGTGCCAGCAGCTTAGTCGGACAGGGGGGAGCCTCCTACGAGCAGTACTTC.

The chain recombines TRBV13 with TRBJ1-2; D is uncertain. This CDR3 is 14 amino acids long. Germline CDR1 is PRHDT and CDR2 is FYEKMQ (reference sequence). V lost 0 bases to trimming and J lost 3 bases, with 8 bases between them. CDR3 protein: CASSLGGFDYGYTF. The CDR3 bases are TGTGCCAGCAGCTTAGGGGGGTTTGACTATGGCTACACCTTC.

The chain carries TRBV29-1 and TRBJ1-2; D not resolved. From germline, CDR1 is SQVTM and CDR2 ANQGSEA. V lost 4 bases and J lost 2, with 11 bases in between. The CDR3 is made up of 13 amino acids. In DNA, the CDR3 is TGCAGCGTTGGGTCGTTTTTAAACTATGGCTACACCTTC. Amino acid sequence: CSVGSFLNYGYTF.

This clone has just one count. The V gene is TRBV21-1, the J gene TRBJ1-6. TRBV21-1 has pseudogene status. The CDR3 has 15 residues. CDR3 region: CASSKGNARNSPLHF. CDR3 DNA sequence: TGTGCCAGCAGCAAAGGGAACGCTCGGAATTCACCCCTCCACTTT.